Listed below are T cell receptor beta chains from one sample, sequenced in a study of shared clonotypes between healthy human individuals. The table came from immunoSEQ multiplex PCR; TCRdb's copy has only in-frame clones and leaves some out. The sample lists a few hundred thousand clones; approximately 97% were seen once. The sample was naive CD4+ T cells sorted from blood. These receptors were collected from a woman younger than 45 in good health. Both conserved end residues are part of each CDR3. Each record gives: V gene, clone size, J gene, D gene, CDR3 protein, CDR3 DNA. A D gene is named only where the DNA matches it firmly. The size entry is marked missing in some rows and otherwise reads once, few, many or a size class.

v_call: TRBV7-6
clone_size: -
j_call: TRBJ1-1
d_call: -
cdr3_aa: CASSGSSNTEAFF
cdr3_nt: TGTGCCAGCAGCGGTAGCTCGAACACTGAAGCTTTCTTT

v_call: TRBV5-4
clone_size: -
j_call: TRBJ2-7
d_call: TRBD2
cdr3_aa: CASSPTRTSGSYEQYF
cdr3_nt: TGTGCCAGCAGCCCGACGCGGACTAGCGGATCCTACGAGCAGTACTTC

v_call: TRBV6-6
clone_size: -
j_call: TRBJ2-1
d_call: TRBD2
cdr3_aa: CASSYRLAANEQFF
cdr3_nt: TGTGCCAGCAGTTACCGACTAGCGGCCAATGAGCAGTTCTTC

v_call: TRBV2
clone_size: -
j_call: TRBJ2-3
d_call: -
cdr3_aa: CASSEAPGDTQYF
cdr3_nt: TGTGCCAGCAGTGAAGCTCCCGGGGATACGCAGTATTTT

v_call: TRBV7-9
clone_size: once
j_call: TRBJ1-3
d_call: -
cdr3_aa: CASSLHRTGGNTIYF
cdr3_nt: TGTGCCAGCAGCTTACATCGTACAGGAGGAAACACCATATATTTT

v_call: TRBV27
clone_size: -
j_call: TRBJ2-7
d_call: TRBD2
cdr3_aa: CASSQREGALYEQYF
cdr3_nt: TGTGCCAGCAGTCAGCGGGAGGGTGCCCTCTACGAGCAGTACTTC

v_call: TRBV19
clone_size: -
j_call: TRBJ1-1
d_call: -
cdr3_aa: CASSIGANTEAFF
cdr3_nt: TGTGCCAGTAGTATCGGTGCGAACACTGAAGCTTTCTTT

v_call: TRBV11-2
clone_size: -
j_call: TRBJ2-7
d_call: -
cdr3_aa: CASSLNGGEQYF
cdr3_nt: TGTGCCAGCAGCTTAAATGGGGGGGAGCAGTACTTC

v_call: TRBV2
clone_size: -
j_call: TRBJ2-3
d_call: -
cdr3_aa: CASSEVGTGGTDTQYF
cdr3_nt: TGTGCCAGCAGTGAAGTAGGGACTGGGGGCACAGATACGCAGTATTTT

v_call: TRBV28
clone_size: -
j_call: TRBJ2-2
d_call: -
cdr3_aa: CASSQQSTGELFF
cdr3_nt: TGTGCCAGCAGTCAACAGAGCACCGGGGAGCTGTTTTTT

v_call: TRBV10-1
clone_size: -
j_call: TRBJ2-5
d_call: TRBD2
cdr3_aa: CASSERSGSEETQYF
cdr3_nt: TGCGCCAGCAGTGAACGTAGCGGGAGCGAAGAGACCCAGTACTTC

v_call: TRBV5-1
clone_size: -
j_call: TRBJ1-2
d_call: -
cdr3_aa: CASSLAREGYTF
cdr3_nt: TGCGCCAGCAGCTTGGCCAGGGAGGGCTACACCTTC

v_call: TRBV6-4
clone_size: -
j_call: TRBJ2-5
d_call: -
cdr3_aa: CASTTMGETQYF
cdr3_nt: TGTGCCAGCACTACGATGGGAGAGACCCAGTACTTC

v_call: TRBV10-3
clone_size: -
j_call: TRBJ1-5
d_call: -
cdr3_aa: CAIKGGEDQPQHF
cdr3_nt: TGTGCCATCAAGGGGGGGGAAGATCAGCCCCAGCATTTT

v_call: TRBV15
clone_size: -
j_call: TRBJ2-7
d_call: TRBD2
cdr3_aa: CATSRDLVSGRRSYEQYF
cdr3_nt: TGTGCCACCAGCAGAGATCTAGTTAGCGGGAGACGGTCCTACGAGCAGTACTTC

v_call: TRBV5-1
clone_size: -
j_call: TRBJ2-5
d_call: -
cdr3_aa: CASSLAVGTQYF
cdr3_nt: TGCGCCAGCAGCTTGGCCGTCGGGACCCAGTACTTC

v_call: TRBV28
clone_size: -
j_call: TRBJ2-7
d_call: -
cdr3_aa: CASSLEGQSLGSYEQYF
cdr3_nt: TGTGCCAGCAGTTTGGAGGGACAGAGCTTAGGGTCTTACGAGCAGTACTTC

v_call: TRBV25-1
clone_size: -
j_call: TRBJ1-2
d_call: -
cdr3_aa: CASSEFRGDGYTF
cdr3_nt: TGTGCCAGCAGTGAATTCCGGGGCGATGGCTACACCTTC

v_call: TRBV6-5
clone_size: -
j_call: TRBJ2-1
d_call: -
cdr3_aa: CASSSVRGIYNEQFF
cdr3_nt: TGTGCCAGCAGTTCGGTTAGGGGAATATACAATGAGCAGTTCTTC

v_call: TRBV5-8
clone_size: -
j_call: TRBJ2-7
d_call: -
cdr3_aa: CASVTRGGYEQYF
cdr3_nt: TGTGCCAGCGTGACCAGGGGAGGCTACGAGCAGTACTTC

v_call: TRBV5-1
clone_size: once
j_call: TRBJ2-3
d_call: TRBD2
cdr3_aa: CASSLGTSGSARTDTQYF
cdr3_nt: TGCGCCAGCAGCCTCGGGACTAGCGGGAGCGCGCGGACAGATACGCAGTATTTT

v_call: TRBV4-1
clone_size: -
j_call: TRBJ1-3
d_call: -
cdr3_aa: CASTREISGTSAGNTIYF
cdr3_nt: TGCGCCAGCACCCGGGAAATATCCGGGACATCGGCTGGAAACACCATATATTTT

v_call: TRBV28
clone_size: -
j_call: TRBJ1-5
d_call: -
cdr3_aa: CASKGPERPQHF
cdr3_nt: TGTGCCAGCAAAGGGCCTGAACGGCCCCAGCATTTT

v_call: TRBV6-1
clone_size: -
j_call: TRBJ2-1
d_call: TRBD1
cdr3_aa: CASAGTGDFNEQFF
cdr3_nt: TGTGCCAGCGCGGGGACAGGGGACTTTAATGAGCAGTTCTTC

v_call: TRBV10-1
clone_size: -
j_call: TRBJ2-7
d_call: TRBD2
cdr3_aa: CASSDPFTSGSHEQYF
cdr3_nt: TGCGCCAGCAGTGACCCGTTCACTAGCGGGAGCCACGAGCAGTACTTC

v_call: TRBV2
clone_size: -
j_call: TRBJ1-5
d_call: -
cdr3_aa: CASRGDISNQPQHF
cdr3_nt: TGTGCCAGCAGGGGAGACATTAGCAATCAGCCCCAGCATTTT

v_call: TRBV18
clone_size: once
j_call: TRBJ2-3
d_call: -
cdr3_aa: CASSPFRGRSTDTQYF
cdr3_nt: TGTGCCAGCTCACCCTTCCGGGGGAGGAGCACAGATACGCAGTATTTT

v_call: TRBV28
clone_size: -
j_call: TRBJ2-7
d_call: -
cdr3_aa: CASLTQARADYEQYF
cdr3_nt: TGTGCCAGTCTTACCCAGGCTAGAGCAGACTACGAGCAGTACTTC

v_call: TRBV7-2
clone_size: -
j_call: TRBJ1-5
d_call: -
cdr3_aa: CASGVNQPQHF
cdr3_nt: TGTGCCAGCGGGGTCAATCAGCCCCAGCATTTT

v_call: TRBV28
clone_size: -
j_call: TRBJ1-3
d_call: -
cdr3_aa: CASSLTGNTIYF
cdr3_nt: TGTGCCAGCAGCCTCACAGGAAACACCATATATTTT

v_call: TRBV5-1
clone_size: -
j_call: TRBJ1-1
d_call: -
cdr3_aa: CASRSNTEAFF
cdr3_nt: TGCGCCAGCAGGTCGAACACTGAAGCTTTCTTT

v_call: TRBV6-5
clone_size: -
j_call: TRBJ1-2
d_call: TRBD1
cdr3_aa: CASSNRDRPVYGYTF
cdr3_nt: TGTGCCAGCAGTAACAGGGACAGACCTGTCTATGGCTACACCTTC

v_call: TRBV5-1
clone_size: -
j_call: TRBJ1-3
d_call: -
cdr3_aa: CASSTGQSSGNTIYF
cdr3_nt: TGCGCCAGCAGCACAGGACAGTCCTCTGGAAACACCATATATTTT

v_call: TRBV28
clone_size: -
j_call: TRBJ1-1
d_call: TRBD1
cdr3_aa: CASSLTGGLYLNTEAFF
cdr3_nt: TGTGCCAGCAGTCTCACAGGGGGCTTATACCTGAACACTGAAGCTTTCTTT

v_call: TRBV5-4
clone_size: -
j_call: TRBJ1-2
d_call: TRBD1
cdr3_aa: CASSLDRGYNYGYTF
cdr3_nt: TGTGCCAGCAGCTTGGACAGGGGATATAACTATGGCTACACCTTC

v_call: TRBV6-1
clone_size: -
j_call: TRBJ2-2
d_call: -
cdr3_aa: CASSGARTGELFF
cdr3_nt: TGTGCCAGCAGTGGCGCGAGGACCGGGGAGCTGTTTTTT

v_call: TRBV9
clone_size: -
j_call: TRBJ1-2
d_call: TRBD1
cdr3_aa: CASSPRQGGYGYTF
cdr3_nt: TGTGCCAGCAGCCCCAGACAGGGGGGCTATGGCTACACCTTC

v_call: TRBV6-6
clone_size: -
j_call: TRBJ2-1
d_call: -
cdr3_aa: CASSTLGGEQFF
cdr3_nt: TGTGCCAGCAGTACCCTCGGGGGTGAGCAGTTCTTC

v_call: TRBV5-1
clone_size: -
j_call: TRBJ1-1
d_call: -
cdr3_aa: CASKGGTGNTEAFF
cdr3_nt: TGCGCCAGCAAGGGAGGAACGGGGAACACTGAAGCTTTCTTT

v_call: TRBV5-4
clone_size: -
j_call: TRBJ2-5
d_call: TRBD2
cdr3_aa: CASSLGGGSGQETQYF
cdr3_nt: TGTGCCAGCAGCTTGGGAGGCGGGAGTGGGCAAGAGACCCAGTACTTC

v_call: TRBV4-1
clone_size: -
j_call: TRBJ1-5
d_call: -
cdr3_aa: CASSRDRYSNQPQHF
cdr3_nt: TGCGCCAGCAGCCGAGACAGGTATAGCAATCAGCCCCAGCATTTT

v_call: TRBV5-4
clone_size: -
j_call: TRBJ2-3
d_call: -
cdr3_aa: CASSLAPGSTDTQYF
cdr3_nt: TGTGCCAGCAGCTTGGCTCCAGGTAGCACAGATACGCAGTATTTT

v_call: TRBV7-2
clone_size: -
j_call: TRBJ1-6
d_call: TRBD1
cdr3_aa: CASSFRQGIGAPLHF
cdr3_nt: TGTGCCAGCAGCTTTAGACAGGGAATTGGTGCACCCCTCCACTTT

v_call: TRBV6-6
clone_size: -
j_call: TRBJ2-1
d_call: -
cdr3_aa: CASKPPSYNEQFF
cdr3_nt: TGTGCCAGCAAACCTCCTTCCTACAATGAGCAGTTCTTC

v_call: TRBV6-5
clone_size: -
j_call: TRBJ2-1
d_call: TRBD1
cdr3_aa: CASRDRVNEQFF
cdr3_nt: TGTGCCAGCAGAGACAGGGTCAATGAGCAGTTCTTC

v_call: TRBV7-3
clone_size: -
j_call: TRBJ2-3
d_call: -
cdr3_aa: CASSLWAGGNTDTQYF
cdr3_nt: TGTGCCAGCAGCTTATGGGCCGGAGGAAACACAGATACGCAGTATTTT

v_call: TRBV7-2
clone_size: -
j_call: TRBJ2-7
d_call: TRBD2
cdr3_aa: CASSSPGLAGVGEQYF
cdr3_nt: TGTGCCAGCAGCTCTCCGGGACTAGCGGGAGTTGGCGAGCAGTACTTC

v_call: TRBV6-7
clone_size: -
j_call: TRBJ2-1
d_call: -
cdr3_aa: CASIINEQFF
cdr3_nt: TGTGCCAGCATTATCAATGAGCAGTTCTTC

v_call: TRBV27
clone_size: -
j_call: TRBJ2-7
d_call: TRBD1
cdr3_aa: CASSSPGQGDALYEQYF
cdr3_nt: TGTGCCAGCAGTTCACCGGGACAGGGGGACGCCCTCTACGAGCAGTACTTC

v_call: TRBV2
clone_size: -
j_call: TRBJ1-5
d_call: -
cdr3_aa: CASSGGISQPQHF
cdr3_nt: TGTGCCAGCAGCGGTGGGATTAGTCAGCCCCAGCATTTT

v_call: TRBV27
clone_size: -
j_call: TRBJ1-4
d_call: -
cdr3_aa: CASSLGGVGEKLFF
cdr3_nt: TGTGCCAGCAGTTTGGGGGGGGTAGGGGAAAAACTGTTTTTT

v_call: TRBV28
clone_size: -
j_call: TRBJ2-1
d_call: -
cdr3_aa: CASQSRVEQFF
cdr3_nt: TGTGCCAGCCAGTCGAGGGTTGAGCAGTTCTTC

v_call: TRBV15
clone_size: -
j_call: TRBJ2-7
d_call: -
cdr3_aa: CATSRELVRHEQYF
cdr3_nt: TGTGCCACCAGCAGAGAATTAGTTAGGCACGAGCAGTACTTC

v_call: TRBV14
clone_size: once
j_call: TRBJ1-2
d_call: TRBD1
cdr3_aa: CASSQGLDRVGGYTF
cdr3_nt: TGTGCCAGCAGCCAAGGGCTGGACAGGGTAGGCGGCTACACCTTC